This T cell receptor (beta chain) derives from a study of PD-L1 blockade in urothelial cancer. For the study at large: Patients initiated atezolizumab in about 2014 at 1,200 mg intravenously every 3 weeks.

Trimming left V 2 bases short and J 0 bases short, with 12 bases between. The CDR3 runs to 17 residues. Germline V gene sequence: CDR1 SGHKS, CDR2 YYEKEE (reference sequence). Profiling relied on immunoSEQ multiplex PCR, and the TCRdb table lists in-frame clones only, not all of them. The profile covers about 80,000 clones, with around 90% appearing a single time and around 5.3% taken by the ten largest. The sequenced sample was PBMCs, obtained around atezolizumab (anti-PD-L1) treatment. This receptor was obtained from a woman between 65 and 79 years old with urothelial cancer. This chain links TRBV5-5 with TRBJ2-6; tentative D call: TRBD1 (5 bases). The CDR3 region has the DNA TGTGCCAGCAGCTTAGACAGCGAGAGCTCTGGGGCCAACGTCCTGACTTTC. Translation gives CASSLDSESSGANVLTF.